This T cell receptor beta chain was profiled in a study of OX40 agonist ivuxolimab in advanced cancers. In the study overall: The costimulatory receptor OX40 (CD134) was targeted by ivuxolimab, a fully human IgG2 agonistic monoclonal antibody. In the dose-escalation cohort, approximately 82% of patients were male, and the mean age was approximately 60 years with a range of about 23 to 79. Prior anti-PD-1, anti-PD-L1 or anti-CTLA-4 therapy was permitted, and about 40% of dose-escalation patients had received checkpoint inhibitors. The purpose of peripheral TCRbeta sequencing was to test whether ivuxolimab changed TCR sequence diversity and led to clonal T-cell expansion. Of the roughly 54 patients in dose escalation, some 20 had hepatocellular carcinoma, roughly 15 had melanoma, 9 had renal cell carcinoma and 9 had head and neck cancer. The paper covers the monotherapy dose-escalation part of the phase I ivuxolimab trial, which included N = 52 patients. Intravenous ivuxolimab was administered to patients every 2 weeks at six dose levels: 0.01, 0.1, 0.3, 1.5, 3 and 10 mg/kg. Partial responses occurred in three dose-escalation patients: two with cutaneous melanoma and one with hepatocellular carcinoma. General findings and caveats noted by the study authors: Which antigens the clonally expanded peripheral T cells were specific for was not determined. Partial responders in the 0.1-3.0 mg/kg groups had among the lowest normalized peripheral clonal expansion, especially among CD8+ T cells. At doses of 0.1 to 3.0 mg/kg, clonal expansion of both CD4+ and CD8+ blood T cells was observed from baseline to week 6. Low levels of normalized T-cell clonal expansion were also seen in some patients who did not respond. After ivuxolimab, expanded clones were on average more numerous among CD8+ T cells than among CD4+ T cells.

Genomic DNA was isolated from the sorted cells so that the TCRbeta CDR3 region could be sequenced. The immunoSEQ Assay was used for sequencing of TCRbeta CDR3 regions. The table comes from immuneACCESS by way of TCRdb, which keeps in-frame sequences with V and J called. Part of the clones is missing from these tables; in studies checked, under half for an unresolved V gene and the rest for unknown reasons. In this sample the table shows 20,000 to 30,000 clones, roughly 85% of which occur a single time. About 12% of the sample comes from the top ten. A remark on this clone: Its cognate antigen has yet to be identified. Base quality data are lacking; no much larger clone is found one base away.

Spanning cysteine to phenylalanine, the CDR3 consists of 15 amino acids. Only the CDR3 DNA is retained, 45 bases long and in frame from the first base. From V the trimming removes 0 bases and from J it removes 8 bases, while the gene matches leave 6 bases of the junction unaccounted for. The germline V gene (reference sequence) yields MNHEY for CDR1 and SMNVEV for CDR2. Patients with autoimmune disease history or receiving systemic immunosuppression were excluded from the trial. Peripheral blood for TCR sequencing was collected from all dose cohorts at baseline, on cycle 4 day 1, and on cycle 7 day 1. The samples were taken from a phase I, first-in-human, multicenter, open-label dose-escalation trial of ivuxolimab. Adults with locally advanced or metastatic melanoma, renal cell, hepatocellular, or head and neck squamous cell carcinoma were enrolled in the trial. Before TCR sequencing, CD4+ T cells and CD8+ T cells from peripheral blood were sorted into separate populations.

The sequence was collected from an adult with an advanced solid tumor such as melanoma, head and neck, liver or kidney cancer. Sequencing used CD4+ or CD8+ T cells sorted from blood, obtained in a trial of the OX40 agonist ivuxolimab. This chain joins TRBV27 to TRBJ2-1; 8 junctional bases match TRBD2. The DNA reads TGTGCCAGCAGTTTATCGGTCGGGGGGGCGTATGAGCAGTTCTTC. This translates into CASSLSVGGAYEQFF.